This paragraph covers one T cell receptor beta chain sequence. Its matching antigen is unknown. This sample includes further DNA sequences coding for the same CDR3. This entry belongs to a study of CD8+ T cells in alopecia areata. Study findings and constraints: Sequencing of scalp tissue also captures the resident alphabeta T cells of normal skin. Higher clonality than in normal scalp was seen in lesional scalp, especially alopecia totalis/universalis.

RNA was isolated and reverse transcribed to cDNA, the sequencing template. Sequencing used immunoSEQ multiplex PCR; TCRdb keeps in-frame clones, though not all of them. Here the sample spans 140,000 to 150,000 clones, about three fifths being singletons. The source is a human donor in good health. The source material was CD8+ T cells sorted from blood.

The CDR3 DNA sequence: TGCAGCGTTGAGGGACAGGGCCAATACGAGCAGTACTTC. Its translation is CSVEGQGQYEQYF. The chain employs TRBV29-1 and TRBJ2-7, with 9 bases aligning to TRBD1. CDR1 is SQVTM, CDR2 ANQGSEA, per germline. This CDR3 region has 13 residues. With V trimmed by 3 bases and J by 4 bases, 4 bases remained unmatched.